Shown below are 23 T cell receptor beta chains from a single sample sequenced in a study of cytomegalovirus exposure and HLA in healthy donors. In the PCR, 60 Vbeta and 13 Jbeta primers were used. Using immunoSEQ multiplex PCR, the repertoire was profiled, and TCRdb retains in-frame clones only, with some absent. The sample has 150,000 to 200,000 clones, more than 60% seen once. The sequenced sample consisted of PBMCs. These receptors were taken from a human donor in good health.

This clone was seen a few times. Distinct nucleotide sequences in the sample also encode this CDR3. The V gene is TRBV5-1, the J gene TRBJ1-3; 7 positions match TRBD1. The CDR3 is 16 residues long. J lost 0 bases, V lost 0 bases, and 3 bases had no gene match. CDR1 SGHRS and CDR2 YFSETQ come from the germline V gene. Here the CDR3 reads CASSLAGGRSGNTIYF. As DNA, the CDR3 is TGCGCCAGCAGCTTGGCAGGGGGTCGCTCTGGAAACACCATATATTTT.

This clone showed up just a few times. The chain links TRBV19 to TRBJ1-1; perhaps TRBD1 as D (5 bases). The CDR3 sequence is 15 residues long. V lost 7 bases to trimming and J lost 7 bases, with 22 bases between them. Germline V gene lookup returns CDR1 LNHDA and CDR2 SQIVND (reference sequence). This CDR3 reads CASIRGVIGADEAFF. Here the CDR3 DNA reads TGTGCCAGTATTCGCGGGGTCATCGGGGCAGATGAAGCTTTCTTT.

The chain employs TRBV28 and TRBJ2-7; no reliable D call. The V gene's germline CDR1 is MDHEN and CDR2 SYDVKM. The CDR3 is 13 amino acids. Trimming stripped 2 bases from V and 3 bases from J, with 8 bases between. CDR3 sequence (DNA): TGTGCCAGCAGTTTAGGGCTACTCTACGAGCAGTACTTC. Protein: CASSLGLLYEQYF.

This chain links TRBV6-1 with TRBJ2-2, with 7 bases fitting TRBD1. The CDR3 totals 15 residues. Trimming removed 6 bases from V and 4 bases from J; junction bases left unmatched: 8. CDR1 is MNHNS, CDR2 SASEGT, per germline. CDR3 DNA sequence: TGTGCCAGCAGAGCCTTGACAGGGCCCACCGGGGAGCTGTTTTTT. Translated: CASRALTGPTGELFF.

The V call is TRBV18, the J call TRBJ2-1; 12 nucleotides align to TRBD2. Germline V gene lookup returns CDR1 KGHSH and CDR2 LQKENI. The CDR3 sequence is 15 residues long. The J segment lost 5 bases and the V segment lost 5 bases, leaving 4 bases of the junction unmatched. CDR3 region: CASSTSGGPHNEQFF. The CDR3 DNA follows: TGTGCCAGCTCAACTAGCGGGGGGCCACACAATGAGCAGTTCTTC.

The V call is TRBV12-5, the J call TRBJ2-1, with 11 nucleotides matching TRBD2. V gave up 4 bases and J gave up 9 bases; unmatched junction bases: 14. From germline, CDR1 is LGHNT and CDR2 FRNRAP. This CDR3 comprises 17 residues. The DNA for the CDR3 is TGTGCTAGTGGTTCCCCGACTAGCGGGGCCGTGGGGGGTGAGCAGTTCTTC. This encodes CASGSPTSGAVGGEQFF.

The gene calls are TRBV19 and TRBJ1-1; 8 bases map to TRBD1. Germline trimming cut 10 bases from V and 5 bases from J; bases unmatched to any gene: 9. Germline V gene sequence: CDR1 LNHDA, CDR2 SQIVND (reference sequence). The CDR3 totals 13 residues. CDR3 coding DNA: TGTGCCACCACACAGGGGGGATGGACTGAAGCTTTCTTT. Translated, it gives CATTQGGWTEAFF.

A single count supports this clone. The V gene is TRBV5-1, the J gene TRBJ1-2, with 12 bases lining up with TRBD1. The germline gives CDR1 SGHRS, CDR2 YFSETQ. The CDR3 has 18 amino acids. V was clipped by 4 bases and J by 2 bases; unmatched bases: 12. The CDR3 loop is CASSRAPRDRGRNYGYTF. CDR3 sequence (DNA): TGCGCCAGCAGCCGAGCCCCCCGGGACAGGGGGCGCAACTATGGCTACACCTTC.

This chain uses TRBV9 with TRBJ1-5; the D gene is possibly TRBD1 (5 bases). The V gene's germline CDR1 is SGDLS and CDR2 YYNGEE. This CDR3 has 14 amino acids. V dropped 0 bases and J dropped 8 bases, with 12 bases sitting between them. The CDR3 is CASSVAGVMEPQHF. CDR3 DNA: TGTGCCAGCAGCGTAGCGGGGGTGATGGAGCCCCAGCATTTT.

As concerns this clone: A junction end diverges from the germline sequence, so it may reflect a read error. This chain connects TRBV7-7 to TRBJ2-1, with 12 bases lining up with TRBD2. Germline V gene data show CDR1 as SSHAT and CDR2 as FNYEAQ (reference sequence). The CDR3 runs 16 residues. The CDR3 region is CASSSRLAGAYNEQFF. In nucleotides, the CDR3 is TGTGCTAGCAGCTCAAGACTAGCGGGGGCCTACAATGAGCAGTTCTTC.

The chain has TRBV30 and TRBJ1-4; D is unclear. Germline V gene sequence: CDR1 GTSNPN, CDR2 SVGIG (reference sequence). V lost 1 base, J lost 5 bases, and 11 bases lay in between. This CDR3 has 14 amino acids. CDR3 protein: CAWSALSRNEKLFF. The CDR3 coding sequence is TGTGCCTGGAGTGCCCTCTCCAGAAATGAAAAACTGTTTTTT.

This clone has just a few counts. This sequence joins TRBV6-5 and TRBJ2-7; 11 bases agree with TRBD1. Trimming took 5 bases from V and 0 from J; bases not matched to a gene: 0. There are 14 residues in the CDR3. Looked up from germline, CDR1 is MNHEY and CDR2 is SVGAGI. The CDR3 DNA follows: TGTGCCAGCAGTGGGACAGGGGGCTCCTACGAGCAGTACTTC. Residues: CASSGTGGSYEQYF.

The chain employs TRBV6-4 and TRBJ1-3; TRBD1 matches 7 bases. V was clipped by 8 bases and J by 4 bases; unmatched bases: 8. The germline CDR1 and CDR2 sequences are MRHNA and SNTAGT. The CDR3 contains 14 residues. Here the CDR3 reads CASYVPGQGNTIYF. The CDR3 bases are TGTGCCAGCTACGTCCCGGGACAGGGAAACACCATATATTTT.

The genes are TRBV6-9 and TRBJ2-4, with a tentative D call TRBD1 (5 bases). Germline V gene lookup returns CDR1 MNHGY and CDR2 SVAAGI. The CDR3 has 17 residues. V was trimmed by 4 bases and J by 1 base, leaving 17 bases between them. The CDR3 DNA sequence: TGTGCCAGCAGTTCCCCTTGGGGCGCCCCTGCCAAAAACATTCAGTACTTC. It codes for CASSSPWGAPAKNIQYF.

The chain links TRBV5-1 to TRBJ2-2, with 7 bases aligning to TRBD1. The germline gives CDR1 SGHRS, CDR2 YFSETQ. The CDR3 has 17 residues. V lost 4 bases, J lost 1 base, and 10 bases stayed unmatched. CDR3 in amino acids: CASSPRQGRGNTGELFF. The CDR3 DNA sequence: TGCGCCAGCAGCCCGAGACAGGGAAGAGGGAACACCGGGGAGCTGTTTTTT.

V gene TRBV6-5 combines with J gene TRBJ2-7; D uncertain. Germline CDR1 and CDR2: MNHEY and SVGAGI. With 2 bases removed from V and 0 bases from J, the gap between germline ends came to 8 bases. This CDR3 spans 14 amino acids. The CDR3 reads CASSYNAGSYEQYF. CDR3 DNA: TGTGCCAGCAGTTACAACGCAGGCTCCTACGAGCAGTACTTC.

This clone was seen a single time. The V gene is TRBV15, the J gene TRBJ2-5; the match to TRBD1 covers 9 bases. Judging by the DNA end, TRBJ2-7 fits better; the J call may be wrong. Germline-derived CDR1 and CDR2 are LNHNV and YYDKDF (reference sequence). CDR3 length: 16 residues. CDR3 loop: CATSRGFGTGIDEQYF. DNA for the CDR3: TGTGCCACCAGCAGAGGCTTCGGGACAGGGATTGACGAGCAGTACTTC.

V usage is TRBV5-1 and J usage is TRBJ2-3; TRBD2 matches at 8 bases. The ends lost 5 bases at V and 5 bases at J; junction bases unmatched: 10. This CDR3 spans 15 amino acids. From germline, CDR1 is SGHRS and CDR2 YFSETQ. The CDR3 reads CASSQSGGPEDTQYF. The DNA for the CDR3 is TGCGCCAGCAGTCAATCGGGGGGGCCCGAAGATACGCAGTATTTT.

This chain joins TRBV7-6 and TRBJ2-5; D is ambiguous. Germline V gives CDR1 SGHVS, CDR2 FNYEAQ. The CDR3 extends over 12 amino acids. Trimming removed 5 bases at V and 5 bases at J, with 9 bases between. The CDR3 DNA reads as TGTGCCAGCAGCCCGAGGAGTGAGACCCAGTACTTC. This codes for CASSPRSETQYF.

The rearrangement uses TRBV6-5 and TRBJ2-3; TRBD2 aligns across 11 bases. The trim removed 6 bases at V and 8 bases at J, leaving 10 bases unmatched. This CDR3 region has 15 residues. The germline V gene has CDR1 MNHEY and CDR2 SVGAGI. CDR3: CASRVSSGGMGTQYF. The CDR3 DNA follows: TGTGCCAGCAGGGTTTCTAGCGGGGGGATGGGTACGCAGTATTTT.

This clone was detected once. The rearrangement joins TRBV7-9 to TRBJ1-1; no firm D call. Germline V gene lookup returns CDR1 SEHNR and CDR2 FQNEAQ (reference sequence). The CDR3 sequence is 14 residues long. Deletions cut 5 bases from V and 0 bases from J, with 10 bases between. CDR3 nucleotide sequence: TGTGCCAGCAGCCCCGGACTGTTGAACACTGAAGCTTTCTTT. Amino acid sequence: CASSPGLLNTEAFF.

The chain employs TRBV7-6 and TRBJ2-2; 7 positions agree with TRBD1. From germline, CDR1 is SGHVS and CDR2 FNYEAQ. Trimming removed 8 bases from V and 0 bases from J; junction bases left unmatched: 6. There are 15 residues in the CDR3. The DNA of the CDR3 is TGTGCCAGCTGGACCGGGACAGCGAACACCGGGGAGCTGTTTTTT. It yields the protein CASWTGTANTGELFF.

The genes are TRBV9 and TRBJ2-2; 9 bases are shared with TRBD2. J gave up 6 bases and V 0 bases, and 6 bases lay outside the gene matches. The CDR3 spans 16 residues. Germline lookup yields CDR1 SGDLS and CDR2 YYNGEE. The CDR3 loop is CASSVAGRGGPGELFF. The CDR3, as DNA: TGTGCCAGCAGCGTAGCGGGGCGGGGGGGCCCCGGGGAGCTGTTTTTT.